Sequencing of this T cell receptor (beta chain) was carried out in a study of CD8 T cells in Susac syndrome. The ends were cut back, 4 bases at V and 9 bases at J, with 13 bases in the middle. This CDR3 has 13 amino acids. Per germline, CDR1 MDHEN and CDR2 SYDVKM. With random hexamers, roughly 0.45 to 1 ug RNA was reverse transcribed. A single record per CDR3 protein comes from TCRdb applying MiXCR to the immunoSEQ multiplex PCR reads. The sample shows roughly 220,000 distinct CDR3 sequences, less than 95% of them seen only once. The specimen sequenced was CD4+ T cells from PBMCs. The receptor comes from a human donor with Susac syndrome. The V and J genes are TRBV28 and TRBJ1-5; D not certain. The CDR3 loop is CASSSTFPGPQHF. CDR3 nucleotide sequence: TGTGCCAGCAGTTCCACCTTCCCCGGGCCCCAGCATTTT.